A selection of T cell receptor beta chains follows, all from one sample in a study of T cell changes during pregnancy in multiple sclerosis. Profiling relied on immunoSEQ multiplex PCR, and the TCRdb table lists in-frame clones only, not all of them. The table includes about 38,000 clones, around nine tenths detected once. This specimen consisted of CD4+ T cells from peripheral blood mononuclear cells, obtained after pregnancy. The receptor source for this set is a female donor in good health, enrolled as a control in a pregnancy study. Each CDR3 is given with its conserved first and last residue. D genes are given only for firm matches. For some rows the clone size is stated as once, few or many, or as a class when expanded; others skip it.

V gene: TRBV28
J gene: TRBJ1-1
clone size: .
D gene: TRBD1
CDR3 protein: CASSPRTGWYTEAFF
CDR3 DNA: TGTGCCAGCAGTCCCCGGACAGGGTGGTACACTGAAGCTTTCTTT

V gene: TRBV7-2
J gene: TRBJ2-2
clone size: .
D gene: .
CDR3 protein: CASRSSQNTGELFF
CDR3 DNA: TGTGCCAGCAGATCCAGTCAGAACACCGGGGAGCTGTTTTTT

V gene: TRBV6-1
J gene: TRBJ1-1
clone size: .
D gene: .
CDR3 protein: CASSEAGSPPGEAFF
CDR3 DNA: TGTGCCAGCAGTGAAGCGGGGAGTCCTCCGGGTGAAGCTTTCTTT

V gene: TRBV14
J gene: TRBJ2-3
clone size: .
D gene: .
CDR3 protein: CASSQAAVGGADTQYF
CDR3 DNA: TGTGCCAGCAGCCAAGCGGCAGTCGGAGGGGCAGATACGCAGTATTTT

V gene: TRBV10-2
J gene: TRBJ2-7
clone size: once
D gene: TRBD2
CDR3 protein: CASSEVSGGPYEQYF
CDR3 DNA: TGCGCCAGCAGTGAGGTTAGCGGGGGGCCCTACGAGCAGTACTTC

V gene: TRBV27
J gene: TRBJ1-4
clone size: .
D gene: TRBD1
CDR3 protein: CASSQGQGFPVGKLFF
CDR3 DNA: TGTGCCAGCAGCCAGGGACAGGGGTTTCCCGTAGGAAAACTGTTTTTT

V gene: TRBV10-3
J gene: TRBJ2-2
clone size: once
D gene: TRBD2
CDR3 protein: CAISHGGTSGGNANTGELFF
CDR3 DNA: TGTGCCATCAGTCACGGGGGGACTAGCGGGGGGAACGCGAACACCGGGGAGCTGTTTTTT

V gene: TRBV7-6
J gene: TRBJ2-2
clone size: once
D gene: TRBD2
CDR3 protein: CASSLAASGGPPLFF
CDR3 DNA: TGTGCCAGCAGCTTAGCCGCTAGCGGGGGCCCCCCCCTGTTTTTT

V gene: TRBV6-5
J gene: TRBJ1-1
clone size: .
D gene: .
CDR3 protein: CASSFTGFWNTEAFF
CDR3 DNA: TGTGCCAGCAGTTTCACAGGGTTTTGGAACACTGAAGCTTTCTTT

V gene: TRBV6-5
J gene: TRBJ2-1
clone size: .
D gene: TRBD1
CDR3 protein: CASSYFGQGPYNEQFF
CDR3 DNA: TGTGCCAGCAGTTACTTCGGACAGGGCCCCTACAATGAGCAGTTCTTC

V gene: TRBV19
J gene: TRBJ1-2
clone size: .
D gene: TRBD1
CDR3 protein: CASRPGQMIAAYGYTF
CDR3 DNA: TGTGCCAGTAGACCGGGACAGATGATCGCGGCCTATGGCTACACCTTC

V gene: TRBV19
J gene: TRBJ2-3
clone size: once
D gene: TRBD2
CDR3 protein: CASSMARGSGPSTDTQYF
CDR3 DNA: TGTGCCAGTAGTATGGCACGGGGTAGCGGGCCTAGCACAGATACGCAGTATTTT